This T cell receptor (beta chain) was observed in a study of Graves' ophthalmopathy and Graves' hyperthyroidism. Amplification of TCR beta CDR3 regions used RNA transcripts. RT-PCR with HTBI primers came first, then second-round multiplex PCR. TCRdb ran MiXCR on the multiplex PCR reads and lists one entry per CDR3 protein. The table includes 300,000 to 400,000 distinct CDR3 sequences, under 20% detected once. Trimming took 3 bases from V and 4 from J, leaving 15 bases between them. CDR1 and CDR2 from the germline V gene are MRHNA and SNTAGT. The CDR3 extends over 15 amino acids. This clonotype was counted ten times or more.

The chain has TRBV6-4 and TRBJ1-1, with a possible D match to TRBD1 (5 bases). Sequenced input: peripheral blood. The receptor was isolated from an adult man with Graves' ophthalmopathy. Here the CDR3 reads CASSESMGQGTEAFF. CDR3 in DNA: TGTGCCAGCAGTGAAAGTATGGGTCAGGGCACTGAAGCTTTCTTT.